This T cell receptor beta chain originates from a study of T cell repertoires and HLA-DP antigens. At the level of the study: One alloantigen had about nine groove amino acid differences from self, the other one. Pre-culture CD4+ samples used approximately 1,200 ng DNA versus roughly 200 ng for CD137+CD4+ sorts.

On this clone itself: Its antigen is undetermined.

Study conclusions and caveats: Naive and memory CD4+ repertoires were not analysed separately.

This CDR3 is 13 amino acids long. Trimming pared 6 bases from V and 7 bases from J, leaving 13 bases between. The germline V gene encodes CDR1 LNHDA and CDR2 SQIVND (reference sequence). Amplification used primers for 54 TRBV and 13 TRBJ segments. The table came from immunoSEQ multiplex PCR; TCRdb's copy has only in-frame clones and leaves some out. This sample carries approximately 100,000 clones, about 89% of them seen once, and the ten largest clones take approximately 1.5%. The source material was CD4+ T cells from PBMCs. The receptor was isolated from a man aged 45-65 years in good health and CMV-seronegative. This sequence joins TRBV19 and TRBJ1-5; no definite D call. Here the CDR3 reads CASSPMGGQPQHF. In DNA form, the CDR3 reads TGTGCCAGTAGCCCTATGGGCGGGCAGCCCCAGCATTTT.